This T cell receptor (beta chain) was captured in a study of cytomegalovirus exposure and HLA in healthy donors. A remark on this clone: Its antigen is undetermined.

A multiplex PCR was run with 60 Vbeta primers and 13 Jbeta primers. Clones were read by immunoSEQ multiplex PCR, and TCRdb kept only the in-frame ones, dropping some. The sample gives tens of thousands of clones, about 78% of which show up once; over 7% is in the top ten. The CDR3 has 15 residues. With 2 bases clipped from V and 3 bases from J, the junction kept 7 bases outside the gene matches. Looked up from germline, CDR1 is MRHNA and CDR2 is SNTAGT. General study points: What TCR beta sequences reportedly achieved was accurate prediction of HLA-A and HLA-B alleles in most subjects.

The chain employs TRBV6-4 and TRBJ2-7; TRBD1 agrees at 7 bases. This clonotype was sampled from a woman in her forties in good health and CMV-seropositive. The sample comprised PBMCs. Written as DNA, the CDR3 is TGTGCCAGCAGTGACCCCAGTCAGGGGGACTACGAGCAGTACTTC. It specifies CASSDPSQGDYEQYF.